This passage covers 24 T cell receptor beta chains from one sample sequenced in a study of T cell responses to AZD1222 COVID-19 vaccine. The table came from immunoSEQ multiplex PCR; TCRdb's copy has only in-frame clones and leaves some out. The table includes fewer than 90,000 clones, 89% detected once. Specimen: peripheral blood, collected 28 days after the second AZD1222 dose. All receptors derive from an adult who received the AZD1222 COVID-19 vaccine.

V is TRBV9 and J is TRBJ2-5; D is perhaps TRBD2 (7 bases). The V end lost 4 bases, the J end lost 2 bases, and 21 bases lay between the germline ends. The germline CDR1 and CDR2 sequences are SGDLS and YYNGEE. The CDR3 is 17 residues long. The CDR3 spells CASSWGTSGETQETQYF. CDR3 nucleotide sequence: TGTGCCAGCAGCTGGGGGACAAGCGGGGAAACTCAAGAGACCCAGTACTTC.

The genes are TRBV7-2 and TRBJ1-2; D possibly corresponds to TRBD1 (6 bases). The CDR3 loop spans 13 amino acids. The V end was cut by 10 bases, the J end by 12 bases, with 24 bases between. Germline CDR1 is SGHTA and CDR2 is FQGNSA. In nucleotides, the CDR3 is TGTGCCACCACCCCGGACAGAAGCCGGAATCACACCTTC. It encodes CATTPDRSRNHTF.

This clone came up a few times. This chain connects TRBV2 to TRBJ2-7, with 9 positions matching TRBD1. With V trimmed by 6 bases and J by 2 bases, 5 bases remained unmatched. The CDR3 covers 14 residues. From germline, CDR1 is SNHLY and CDR2 FYNNEI. The CDR3 is CASRAGTGPYEQYF. The CDR3 DNA sequence: TGTGCCAGCAGGGCCGGGACAGGGCCCTACGAGCAGTACTTC.

CDR3 DNA sequence: TGTGCCAGCAGCCTTCTTAAGGGGTATGGCTACACCTTC. It yields the protein CASSLLKGYGYTF. The chain is built from TRBV14 and TRBJ1-2, with D maybe TRBD1 (5 bases). The CDR3 totals 13 residues. V was shortened by 4 bases and J by 5 bases, with 11 bases between the two germline ends. Germline CDR1 reads SGHDN; CDR2 reads FVKESK.

V and J are TRBV15 and TRBJ2-1; D gene uncertain. V was trimmed by 3 bases and J by 0 bases, leaving 15 bases between them. Per germline, CDR1 LNHNV and CDR2 YYDKDF (reference sequence). CDR3 size: 17 residues. Here the CDR3 reads CATSSPSRVGSYNEQFF. CDR3 bases: TGTGCCACCAGCAGCCCAAGTCGAGTAGGCTCCTACAATGAGCAGTTCTTC. Using reference TRBV15 and TRBJ2-1 for the parts outside the CDR3, the full variable domain is DAMVIQNPRYQVTQFGKPVTLSCSQTLNHNVMYWYQQKSSQAPKLLFHYYDKDFNNEADTPDNFQSRRPNTSFCFLDIRSPGLGDTAMYLCATSSPSRVGSYNEQFFGPGTRLTVL.

The chain links TRBV15 to TRBJ1-4, with 7 nucleotides matching TRBD1. V shed 0 bases and J 7 bases; nucleotides not matched to a gene: 8. The length of the CDR3 is 16 residues. Germline loops: CDR1 LNHNV, CDR2 YYDKDF (reference sequence). In DNA, the CDR3 is TGTGCCACCAGCAGAGATCCCGCAGGGGGGGGTGAAAAACTGTTTTTT. Translating it yields CATSRDPAGGGEKLFF.

The chain recombines TRBV11-2 with TRBJ1-2, with D unresolved. The germline V gene encodes CDR1 SGHAT and CDR2 FQNNGV. V lost 6 bases and J 3 bases, leaving 11 bases between the germline ends. The CDR3 loop spans 13 amino acids. As DNA, the CDR3 is TGTGCCAGCAGGAGGAATGGGGACTATGGCTACACCTTC. It is translated as CASRRNGDYGYTF.

The CDR3 sequence: CASSRLDRGAEAFF. CDR3 nucleotide sequence: TGTGCCAGCAGCCGCCTGGACAGGGGGGCTGAAGCTTTCTTT. The V and J genes are TRBV14 and TRBJ1-1; 10 bases align to TRBD1. Germline assignment: CDR1 SGHDN and CDR2 FVKESK. The CDR3 is made up of 14 amino acids. With V trimmed by 4 bases and J by 6 bases, 5 bases remained unmatched.

V is TRBV5-1 and J is TRBJ1-2; tentative D call: TRBD1 (6 bases). The CDR3 is 14 amino acids. Trimming stripped 0 bases from V and 6 bases from J, with 12 bases between. The germline CDR1 and CDR2 sequences are SGHRS and YFSETQ. The CDR3 here is CASSLAQGRDGYTF. CDR3 DNA sequence: TGCGCCAGCAGCTTGGCCCAGGGGCGGGATGGCTACACCTTC.

V gene TRBV19 combines with J gene TRBJ1-5; the D is unclear. The length of the CDR3 is 13 residues. Germline V gives CDR1 LNHDA, CDR2 SQIVND (reference sequence). V lost 1 base to trimming and J lost 6 bases, with 7 bases between them. This chain's CDR3 is CASSIVMVQPQHF. CDR3 coding DNA: TGTGCCAGTAGTATAGTTATGGTTCAGCCCCAGCATTTT.

This chain connects TRBV18 to TRBJ1-2; D not certain. This CDR3 is 15 amino acids long. Trimming took 3 bases from V and 1 from J, leaving 12 bases between them. The germline V gene has CDR1 KGHSH and CDR2 LQKENI. The CDR3 here is CASSPVPNLNYGYTF. CDR3 in DNA: TGTGCCAGCTCACCTGTCCCTAACCTTAACTATGGCTACACCTTC.

The chain links TRBV7-3 to TRBJ1-2; TRBD1 matches 7 bases. The V segment lost 5 bases and the J segment 6 bases; nucleotides outside the gene matches: 12. The CDR3 is made up of 15 amino acids. Germline assignment: CDR1 SGHTA and CDR2 FQGTGA. In nucleotides, the CDR3 is TGTGCCAGCAGCCCGGACCTAACAGGGGTAAATGGCTACACCTTC. Translation gives CASSPDLTGVNGYTF.

The chain carries TRBV29-1 and TRBJ1-3; the match to TRBD1 covers 7 bases. V gave up 7 bases and J gave up 7 bases; unmatched junction bases: 10. Germline V gene sequence: CDR1 SQVTM, CDR2 ANQGSEA. The CDR3 has 13 amino acids. CDR3 bases: TGCAGCGCCCGGGACAGTGGGGGTAACACCATATATTTT. This sequence encodes CSARDSGGNTIYF.

The chain uses TRBV18 and TRBJ2-2; D is undetermined. The V and J ends lost 4 bases and 1 base respectively, with 13 bases between them. Germline assignment: CDR1 KGHSH and CDR2 LQKENI. The CDR3 is 16 residues long. CDR3 protein: CASSQTLGGNTGELFF. Here the CDR3 DNA reads TGTGCCAGCTCACAGACCCTTGGCGGGAACACCGGGGAGCTGTTTTTT.

The chain links TRBV16 to TRBJ2-5; no definite D call. Trimming took off 1 base at V and 1 base at J, with 10 bases between the two ends. This CDR3 is built from 15 residues. Germline CDR1 KGHSY, CDR2 FQNENV. The CDR3 DNA sequence: TGTGCCAGCAGCCAATACTACGGCAGCCAAGAGACCCAGTACTTC. This sequence encodes CASSQYYGSQETQYF.

In this sample, this clone turned up once. The chain couples TRBV5-1 to TRBJ1-6; TRBD1 is a possible D gene (5 bases). Per the germline V gene, CDR1 is SGHRS and CDR2 is YFSETQ. This CDR3 is 16 amino acids long. V was shortened by 4 bases and J by 5 bases, with 16 bases between the two germline ends. The CDR3 nucleotides are TGCGCCAGCAGCAAAGGAACGGGACGGGATAATTCACCCCTCCACTTT. Encoded protein: CASSKGTGRDNSPLHF.

The chain is built from TRBV19 and TRBJ1-5, with TRBD1 identical over 9 bases. The CDR3 is 16 amino acids. CDR1 is LNHDA, CDR2 SQIVND, per germline (reference sequence). Trimming removed 4 bases from V and 2 bases from J; junction bases left unmatched: 6. In DNA, the CDR3 is TGTGCCAGTAGTAAACACCGGGACAGGGGCAATCAGCCCCAGCATTTT. Residues: CASSKHRDRGNQPQHF.

This chain connects TRBV2 to TRBJ1-1; D gene uncertain. Germline loops: CDR1 SNHLY, CDR2 FYNNEI. The V gene lost 6 bases and the J gene lost 1 base, with 3 bases spanning the gap. The CDR3 contains 11 residues. CDR3 sequence (DNA): TGTGCCAGCAGGACGAACACTGAAGCTTTCTTT. Its protein is CASRTNTEAFF. The full variable domain, its missing parts supplied by reference TRBV2 and TRBJ1-1, is EPEVTQTPSHQVTQMGQEVILRCVPISNHLYFYWYRQILGQKVEFLVSFYNNEISEKSEIFDDQFSVERPDGSNFTLKIRSTKLEDSAMYFCASRTNTEAFFGQGTRLTVV.

This sequence joins TRBV7-7 and TRBJ2-7; the D is unclear. Trimming shortened V by 7 bases and J by 0 bases, and 13 bases separated the two germline ends. This CDR3 region has 14 residues. Looked up from germline, CDR1 is SSHAT and CDR2 is FNYEAQ (reference sequence). CDR3 amino acids: CASISVRSSYEQYF. The CDR3, as DNA: TGTGCCAGCATCTCGGTAAGAAGCTCCTACGAGCAGTACTTC.

V usage is TRBV6-4 and J usage is TRBJ1-2; D gene ambiguous. CDR3 length equals 14 residues. The V gene's germline CDR1 is MRHNA and CDR2 SNTAGT. The V end lost 3 bases, the J end lost 6 bases, and 14 bases lay between the germline ends. This CDR3 is CASSEDERGHGYTF. DNA of the CDR3: TGTGCCAGCAGTGAGGACGAGCGAGGCCATGGCTACACCTTC.

This chain joins TRBV28 and TRBJ1-2; D is uncertain. The CDR3 spans 14 residues. CDR1 and CDR2 from the germline V gene are MDHEN and SYDVKM. Trimming took off 3 bases at V and 6 bases at J, with 14 bases between the two ends. CDR3 coding DNA: TGTGCCAGCAGTTTCATTGGCAGAAAAAATGGCTACACCTTC. Protein product: CASSFIGRKNGYTF.

The chain couples TRBV18 to TRBJ1-5; D is unclear. The CDR3 loop spans 14 amino acids. Trimming stripped 3 bases from V and 5 bases from J, with 11 bases between. Per the germline V gene, CDR1 is KGHSH and CDR2 is LQKENI. The CDR3 region is CASSPAVGDQPQHF. The DNA of the CDR3 is TGTGCCAGCTCACCGGCGGTAGGTGATCAGCCCCAGCATTTT.

This rearrangement joins TRBV4-3 to TRBJ1-5; unclear D gene. The CDR3 spans 12 residues. The germline V gene encodes CDR1 LGHNA and CDR2 YSLEER. Trimming pared 3 bases from V and 6 bases from J, leaving 6 bases between. CDR3 sequence reads: CASSHQLQPQHF. The CDR3 DNA reads as TGCGCCAGCAGCCACCAGCTTCAGCCCCAGCATTTT.

The chain combines TRBV5-1 with TRBJ2-1; D is possibly TRBD2 (6 bases). Between the trimmed V and J ends, which lost 4 bases and 1 base, there was a span of 15 bases. CDR3 length: 16 residues. The germline V gene has CDR1 SGHRS and CDR2 YFSETQ. In DNA, the CDR3 is TGCGCCAGCAGCCTCTCTCGGGACTTGTCCTACAATGAGCAGTTCTTC. Protein product: CASSLSRDLSYNEQFF.